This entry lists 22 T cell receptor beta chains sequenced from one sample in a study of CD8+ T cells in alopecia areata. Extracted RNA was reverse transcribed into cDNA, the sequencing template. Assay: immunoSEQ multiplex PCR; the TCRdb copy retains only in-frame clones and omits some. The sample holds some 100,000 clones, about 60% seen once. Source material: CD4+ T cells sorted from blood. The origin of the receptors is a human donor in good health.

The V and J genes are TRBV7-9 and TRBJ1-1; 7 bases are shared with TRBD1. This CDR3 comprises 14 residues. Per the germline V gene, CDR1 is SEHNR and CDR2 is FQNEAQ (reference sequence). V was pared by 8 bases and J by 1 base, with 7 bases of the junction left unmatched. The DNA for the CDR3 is TGTGCCAGCCACGGACAGGACCCGAACACTGAAGCTTTCTTT. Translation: CASHGQDPNTEAFF.

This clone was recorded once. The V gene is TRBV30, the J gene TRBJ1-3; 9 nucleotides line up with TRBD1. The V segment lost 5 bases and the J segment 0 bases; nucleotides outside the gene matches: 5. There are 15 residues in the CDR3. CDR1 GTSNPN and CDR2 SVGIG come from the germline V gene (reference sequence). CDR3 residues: CAWEGTGYSGNTIYF. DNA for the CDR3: TGTGCCTGGGAGGGGACAGGGTACTCTGGAAACACCATATATTTT.

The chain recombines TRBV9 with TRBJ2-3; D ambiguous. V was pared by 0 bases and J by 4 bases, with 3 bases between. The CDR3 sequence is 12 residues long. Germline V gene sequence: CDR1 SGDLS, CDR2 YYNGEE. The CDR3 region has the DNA TGTGCCAGCAGCGTAGGCGCAGATACGCAGTATTTT. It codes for CASSVGADTQYF. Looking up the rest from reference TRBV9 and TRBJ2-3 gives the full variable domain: DSGVTQTPKHLITATGQRVTLRCSPRSGDLSVYWYQQSLDQGLQFLIQYYNGEERAKGNILERFSAQQFPDLHSELNLSSLELGDSALYFCASSVGADTQYFGPGTRLTVL.

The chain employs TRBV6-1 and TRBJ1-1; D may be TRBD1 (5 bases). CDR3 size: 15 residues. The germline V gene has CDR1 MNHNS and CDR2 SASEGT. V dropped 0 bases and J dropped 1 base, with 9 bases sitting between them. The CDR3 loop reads CASSEAGLGNTEAFF. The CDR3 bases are TGTGCCAGCAGTGAAGCGGGACTCGGGAACACTGAAGCTTTCTTT.

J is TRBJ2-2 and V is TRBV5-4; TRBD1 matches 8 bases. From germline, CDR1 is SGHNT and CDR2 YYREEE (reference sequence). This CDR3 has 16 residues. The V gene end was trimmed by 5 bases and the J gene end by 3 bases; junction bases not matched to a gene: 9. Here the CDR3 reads CASSSIGQGHTGELFF. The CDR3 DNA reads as TGTGCCAGCAGTTCTATCGGACAGGGACACACCGGGGAGCTGTTTTTT.

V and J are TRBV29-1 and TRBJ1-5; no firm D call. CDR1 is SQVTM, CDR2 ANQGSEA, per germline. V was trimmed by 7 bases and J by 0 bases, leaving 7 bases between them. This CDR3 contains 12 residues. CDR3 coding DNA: TGCAGCGGAGGTGATAGCAATCAGCCCCAGCATTTT. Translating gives CSGGDSNQPQHF.

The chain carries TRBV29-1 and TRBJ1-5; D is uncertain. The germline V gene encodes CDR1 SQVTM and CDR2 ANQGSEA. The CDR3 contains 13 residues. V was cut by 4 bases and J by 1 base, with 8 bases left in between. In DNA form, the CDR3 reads TGCAGCGTTGCGCCAGGCAGCAATCAGCCCCAGCATTTT. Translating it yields CSVAPGSNQPQHF.

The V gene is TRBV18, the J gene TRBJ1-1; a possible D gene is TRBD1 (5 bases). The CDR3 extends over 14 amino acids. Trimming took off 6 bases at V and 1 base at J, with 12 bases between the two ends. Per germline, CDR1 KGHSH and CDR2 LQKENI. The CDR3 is CASSLNTGNTEAFF. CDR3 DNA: TGTGCCAGCTCCCTCAATACAGGGAACACTGAAGCTTTCTTT.

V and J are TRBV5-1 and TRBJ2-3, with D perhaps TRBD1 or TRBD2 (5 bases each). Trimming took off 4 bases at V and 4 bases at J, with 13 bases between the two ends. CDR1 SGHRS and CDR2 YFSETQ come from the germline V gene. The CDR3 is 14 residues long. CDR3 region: CASSGQSGPDTQYF. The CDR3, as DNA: TGCGCCAGCAGCGGCCAGTCGGGGCCAGATACGCAGTATTTT.

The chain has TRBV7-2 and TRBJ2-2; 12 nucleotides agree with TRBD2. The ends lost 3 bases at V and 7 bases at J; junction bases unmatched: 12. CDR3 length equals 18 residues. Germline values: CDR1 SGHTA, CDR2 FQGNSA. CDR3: CASSFGTSGLRRGGELFF. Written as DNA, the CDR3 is TGTGCCAGCAGCTTTGGGACTAGCGGGCTCAGACGGGGCGGGGAGCTGTTTTTT.

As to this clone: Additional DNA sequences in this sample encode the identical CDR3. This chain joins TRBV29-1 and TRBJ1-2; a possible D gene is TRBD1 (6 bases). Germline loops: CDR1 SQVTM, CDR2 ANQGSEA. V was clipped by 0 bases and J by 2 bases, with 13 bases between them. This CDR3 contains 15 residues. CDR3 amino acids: CSVEDRRGTNYGYTF. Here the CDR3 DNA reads TGCAGCGTTGAAGATCGTAGGGGGACCAACTATGGCTACACCTTC.

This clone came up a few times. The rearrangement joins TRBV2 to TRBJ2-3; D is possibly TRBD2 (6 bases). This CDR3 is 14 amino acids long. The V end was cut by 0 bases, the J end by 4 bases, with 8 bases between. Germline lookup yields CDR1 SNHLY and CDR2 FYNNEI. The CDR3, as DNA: TGTGCCAGCAGTGAAGCATGGGGGGCAGATACGCAGTATTTT. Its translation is CASSEAWGADTQYF.

CDR3 amino acids: CASTYEKLAETQYF. The CDR3 nucleotides read TGTGCCAGCACCTATGAAAAACTGGCGGAGACCCAGTACTTC. J is TRBJ2-5 and V is TRBV6-6; D unresolved. The V gene's germline CDR1 is MNHNY and CDR2 SVGAGI (reference sequence). V lost 7 bases, J lost 5 bases, and 17 bases lay in between. The CDR3 has 14 residues.

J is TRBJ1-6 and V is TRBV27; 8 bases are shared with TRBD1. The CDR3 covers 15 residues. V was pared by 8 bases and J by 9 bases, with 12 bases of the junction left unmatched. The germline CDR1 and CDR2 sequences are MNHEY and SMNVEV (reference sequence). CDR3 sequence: CASHPRDRHASPLHF. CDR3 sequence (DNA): TGTGCCAGCCACCCTCGGGACAGGCACGCTTCACCCCTCCACTTT.

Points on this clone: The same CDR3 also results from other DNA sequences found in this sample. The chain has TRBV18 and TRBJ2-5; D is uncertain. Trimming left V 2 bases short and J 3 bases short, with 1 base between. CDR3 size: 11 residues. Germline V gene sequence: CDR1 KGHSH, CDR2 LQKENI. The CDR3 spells CASSPKETQYF. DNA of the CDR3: TGTGCCAGCTCACCAAAAGAGACCCAGTACTTC. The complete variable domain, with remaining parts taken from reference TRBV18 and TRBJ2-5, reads NAGVMQNPRHLVRRRGQEARLRCSPMKGHSHVYWYRQLPEEGLKFMVYLQKENIIDESGMPKERFSAEFPKEGPSILRIQQVVRGDSAAYFCASSPKETQYFGPGTRLLVL.

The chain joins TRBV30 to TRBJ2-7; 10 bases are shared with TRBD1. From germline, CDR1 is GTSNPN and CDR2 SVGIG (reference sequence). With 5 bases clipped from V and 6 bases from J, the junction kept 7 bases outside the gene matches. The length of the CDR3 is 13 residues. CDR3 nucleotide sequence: TGTGCCTGGGGCTCGGGGACAGGGGTCGAGCAGTACTTC. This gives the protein CAWGSGTGVEQYF.

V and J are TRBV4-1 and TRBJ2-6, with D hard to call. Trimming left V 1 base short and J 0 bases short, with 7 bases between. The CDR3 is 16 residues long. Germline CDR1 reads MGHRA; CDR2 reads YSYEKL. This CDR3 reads CASSQVRPSGANVLTF. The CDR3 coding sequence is TGCGCCAGCAGCCAAGTTCGGCCCTCTGGGGCCAACGTCCTGACTTTC.

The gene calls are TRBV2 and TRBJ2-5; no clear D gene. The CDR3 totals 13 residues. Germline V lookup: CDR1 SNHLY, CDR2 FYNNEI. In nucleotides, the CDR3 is TGTGCTAGTCAATCCCAGACTCGGGAGACCCAGTACTTC. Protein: CASQSQTRETQYF. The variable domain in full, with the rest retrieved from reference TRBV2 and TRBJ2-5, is EPEVTQTPSHQVTQMGQEVILRCVPISNHLYFYWYRQILGQKVEFLVSFYNNEISEKSEIFDDQFSVERPDGSNFTLKIRSTKLEDSAMYFCASQSQTRETQYFGPGTRLLVL.

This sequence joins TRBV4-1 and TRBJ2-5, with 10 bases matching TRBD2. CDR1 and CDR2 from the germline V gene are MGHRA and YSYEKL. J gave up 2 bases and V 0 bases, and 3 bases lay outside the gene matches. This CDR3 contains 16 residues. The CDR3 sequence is CASSQDQRGGQETQYF. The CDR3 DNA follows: TGCGCCAGCAGCCAAGACCAGCGGGGGGGTCAAGAGACCCAGTACTTC.

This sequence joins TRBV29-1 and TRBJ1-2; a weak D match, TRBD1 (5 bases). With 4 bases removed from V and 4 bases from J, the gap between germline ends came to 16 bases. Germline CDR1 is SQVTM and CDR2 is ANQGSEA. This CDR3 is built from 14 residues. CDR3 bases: TGCAGCGTTGCTGTGGGGGTGGGAGGCTATGGCTACACCTTC. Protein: CSVAVGVGGYGYTF. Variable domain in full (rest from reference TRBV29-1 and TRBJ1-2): SAVISQKPSRDICQRGTSLTIQCQVDSQVTMMFWYRQQPGQSLTLIATANQGSEATYESGFVIDKFPISRPNLTFSTLTVSNMSPEDSSIYLCSVAVGVGGYGYTFGSGTRLTVV.

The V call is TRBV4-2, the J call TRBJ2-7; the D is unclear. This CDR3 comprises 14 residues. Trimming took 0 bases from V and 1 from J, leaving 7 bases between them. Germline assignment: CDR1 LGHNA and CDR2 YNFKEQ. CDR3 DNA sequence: TGTGCCAGCAGCCAAGAAAAAGAGTCCTACGAGCAGTACTTC. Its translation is CASSQEKESYEQYF.

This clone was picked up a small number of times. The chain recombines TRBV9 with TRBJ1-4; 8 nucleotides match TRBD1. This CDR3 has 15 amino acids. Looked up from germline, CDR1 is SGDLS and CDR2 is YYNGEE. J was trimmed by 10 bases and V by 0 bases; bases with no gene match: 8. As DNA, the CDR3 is TGTGCCAGCAGCGTAGGTTCCGGACAGGGTGGAAAACTGTTTTTT. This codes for CASSVGSGQGGKLFF.